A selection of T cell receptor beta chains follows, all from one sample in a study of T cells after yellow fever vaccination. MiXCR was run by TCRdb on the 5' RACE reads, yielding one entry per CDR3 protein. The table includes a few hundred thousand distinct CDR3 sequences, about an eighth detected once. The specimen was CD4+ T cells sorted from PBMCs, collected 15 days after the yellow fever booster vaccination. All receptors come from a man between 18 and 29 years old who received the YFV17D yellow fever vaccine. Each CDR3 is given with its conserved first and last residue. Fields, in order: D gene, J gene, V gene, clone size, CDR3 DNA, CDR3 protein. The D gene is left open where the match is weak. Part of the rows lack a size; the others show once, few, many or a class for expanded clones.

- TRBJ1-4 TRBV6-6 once TGTGCCAGCAGCCGCGGGACACGAGGAGAAAAACTGTTTTTT CASSRGTRGEKLFF
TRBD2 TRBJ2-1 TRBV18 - TGTGCCAGCTCAATAGCGGGGGGGCTCCACAATGAGCAGTTCTTC CASSIAGGLHNEQFF
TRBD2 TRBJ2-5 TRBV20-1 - TGCAGTGCGACTCTGGGGACTAGCGGGGGGACCCAGTACTTC CSATLGTSGGTQYF
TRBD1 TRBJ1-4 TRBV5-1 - TGCGCCAGCACCCGACAGGGGGAGGAAAAACTGTTTTTT CASTRQGEEKLFF
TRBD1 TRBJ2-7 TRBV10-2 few TGCGCCAGCCTCCGACAGGGGCGCTACGAGCAGTACTTC CASLRQGRYEQYF
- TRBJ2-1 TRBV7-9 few TGTGCCAGCAGCTTAGGTGGCGCTAGCTCCCAGTTCTTC CASSLGGASSQFF
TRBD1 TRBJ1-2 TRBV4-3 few TGCGCCAGCAGCCGGGGGACAGCTTTAAACTATGGCTACACCTTC CASSRGTALNYGYTF
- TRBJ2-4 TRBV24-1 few TGTGCCACCATTACGTGGGGGAGCAAAAACATTCAGTACTTC CATITWGSKNIQYF
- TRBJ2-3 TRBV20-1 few TGCAGTGCTAGAGAAGGCCTTAGCACAGATACGCAGTATTTT CSAREGLSTDTQYF
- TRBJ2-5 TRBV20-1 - TGCAGTGCTAGGGCTCCTGGGACCACAAAAGAGACCCAGTACTTC CSARAPGTTKETQYF
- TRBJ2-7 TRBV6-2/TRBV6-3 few TGTGCCAGCAGTGCACCATGGGCCCCCTACGAGCAGTACTTC CASSAPWAPYEQYF
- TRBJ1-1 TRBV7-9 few TGTGCCAGCATCCTACATGGGGCGGATGAAGCTTTCTTT CASILHGADEAFF
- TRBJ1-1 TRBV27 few TGTGCCAGCAGTTTATATTGGGGGTCCATGAACACTGAAGCTTTCTTT CASSLYWGSMNTEAFF